This T cell receptor beta chain was obtained from a study of CD8+ T cells in alopecia areata. This clone occurred a few times. Sequencing used cDNA as its template, made by extracting RNA and reverse transcribing it. Some clones are missing from TCRdb's copy, which holds only in-frame ones; the method was immunoSEQ multiplex PCR. Here the sample spans over 85,000 clones, 40% to 55% being singletons. This CDR3 is built from 13 residues. The ends were cut back, 5 bases at V and 4 bases at J, with 12 bases in the middle. Germline V gives CDR1 MDHEN, CDR2 SYDVKM. Input material: CD4+ T cells sorted from blood. The clonotype originates from a human donor with alopecia areata. The chain uses TRBV28 and TRBJ2-7; unclear D gene. CDR3 loop: CASSTPPTYEQYF. The CDR3 nucleotides read TGTGCCAGCAGTACACCCCCCACTTACGAGCAGTACTTC.